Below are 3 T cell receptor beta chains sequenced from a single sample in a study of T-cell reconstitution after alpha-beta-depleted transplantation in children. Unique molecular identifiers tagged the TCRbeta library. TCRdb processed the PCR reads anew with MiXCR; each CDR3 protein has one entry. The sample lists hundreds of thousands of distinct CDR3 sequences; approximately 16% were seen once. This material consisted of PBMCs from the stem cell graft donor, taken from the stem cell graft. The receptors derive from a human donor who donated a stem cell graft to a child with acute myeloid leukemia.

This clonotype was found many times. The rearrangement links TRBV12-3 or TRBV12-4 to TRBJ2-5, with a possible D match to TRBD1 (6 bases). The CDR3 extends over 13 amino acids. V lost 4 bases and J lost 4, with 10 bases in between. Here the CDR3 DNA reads TGTGCCAGCAGTTCACAGGGTGGAGAGACCCAGTACTTC. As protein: CASSSQGGETQYF.

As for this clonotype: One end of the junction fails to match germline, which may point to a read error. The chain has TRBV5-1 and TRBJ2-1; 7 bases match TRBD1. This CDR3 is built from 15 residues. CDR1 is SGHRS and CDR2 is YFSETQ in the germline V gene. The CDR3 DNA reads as TGCGCCAGCAGCTTGGCCGTAGACAGGGAGAATGAGCAGCTCTTC. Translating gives CASSLAVDRENEQLF.

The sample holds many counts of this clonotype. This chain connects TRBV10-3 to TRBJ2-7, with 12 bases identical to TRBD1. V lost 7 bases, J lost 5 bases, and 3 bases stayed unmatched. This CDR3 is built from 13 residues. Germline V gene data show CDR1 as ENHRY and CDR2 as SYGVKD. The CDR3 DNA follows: TGTGCCATCAAGGGACAGGGGGCTAACGAGCAGTACGTC. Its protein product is CAIKGQGANEQYV.